The sample holds a few counts of the clone carrying this T cell receptor beta chain. What it recognizes is unknown. The data were taken from a study of CD8 T cells in ankylosing spondylitis. CDR1 and CDR2 from the germline V gene are SGDLS and YYNGEE. V dropped 0 bases and J dropped 1 base, with 10 bases sitting between them. The CDR3 contains 15 residues. Study-level points and caveats: Matched ankylosing spondylitis synovial fluid reportedly contained a significantly enriched population of disease-linked clones. CD8+ cells made up the disease-linked clones, which were relatively rare in peripheral blood. About 8 highly homologous variants made up a TCR beta motif that seemed to typify ankylosing spondylitis blood.

One entry per CDR3 protein, called by TCRdb with MiXCR from the 5' RACE reads. Of around 300,000 distinct CDR3 sequences in the sample, roughly 15% were seen once. This sequence originates from a male donor with ankylosing spondylitis or in good health (not recorded which). The V gene is TRBV9, the J gene TRBJ1-1; tentative D call: TRBD1 (5 bases). The specimen was blood, either unsorted or a sorted T cell fraction (not recorded which). The CDR3 sequence is CASSVDPGQNTEAFF. CDR3 nucleotides: TGTGCCAGCAGCGTAGACCCAGGGCAGAACACTGAAGCTTTCTTT.